This T cell receptor beta chain stems from a study of T cell responses to AZD1222 COVID-19 vaccine. The study, taken as a whole, reports: The peak T cell response came first, and repertoires were sampled only after it. As reported, nearly half of all spike-specific TCRs target variant regions that are unmutated. Baseline antibody screening turned up just five to seven seropositive AZD1222 recipients.

As regards this clone: Its antigen is as yet unknown.

The CDR3 has 15 residues. From germline, CDR1 is SGHTA and CDR2 FQGTGA. V trimming: 5 bases; J trimming: 4 bases; junction bases outside the gene matches: 6. Libraries were prepared by immunoSEQ multiplex PCR; TCRdb keeps only in-frame clonotypes and omits some of them. The top ten hold around 4.3% of the sample, which has 100,000 to 140,000 clones, about 85% seen once. The rearrangement uses TRBV7-3 and TRBJ2-3, with 10 bases identical to TRBD2. The starting material was peripheral blood, obtained on day 0 of AZD1222 vaccination. The origin of this receptor is an adult in good health. Here the CDR3 DNA reads TGTGCCAGCAGCGCGAGCGGGGGGGCCTCAGATACGCAGTATTTT. The encoded protein is CASSASGGASDTQYF.